The present T cell receptor (beta chain) was sequenced within a study of monozygotic twins with inflammatory bowel disease. General study results and limits: A reduction in TCRbeta diversity (inverse Simpson) was seen in IBD patients relative to healthy co-twins.

Germline-derived CDR1 and CDR2 are DFQATT and SNEGSKA (reference sequence). The CDR3 has 12 residues. No sorting of T cells preceded isolation of total RNA from whole blood. Worth noting for this clonotype: The antigen is not known.

UMIs incorporating a 6-nucleotide sample barcode were appended by means of template switching. TCRdb re-analyzed the 5' RACE reads; it lists each CDR3 protein once, without DNA. Its table lists around 150,000 distinct CDR3 sequences. This clonotype originated in a human donor with ulcerative colitis or Crohn's disease, or a healthy co-twin of an affected twin (not recorded which). The sample taken for sequencing was blood. The chain employs TRBV20-1 and TRBJ1-5; checking the TCRdb D call of TRBD1 is not possible without DNA. The CDR3 spells CSARDRDQPQYF.